This TCR beta chain was retrieved from a study of breast tumors, draining lymph nodes, adjacent tissues. Samples came from axillary lymph nodes draining the breast cancer. One entry per CDR3 protein, called by TCRdb with MiXCR from the multiplex PCR reads. The profile covers around 230,000 distinct CDR3 sequences, with under 40% appearing a single time and approximately 3.5% taken by the ten largest. Germline V gives CDR1 SGHKS, CDR2 YYEKEE (reference sequence). The V gene lost 4 bases and the J gene lost 8 bases, with 24 bases spanning the gap. This CDR3 spans 17 amino acids. Sequencing input: axillary lymph node tissue. The receptor's source is a female donor with breast cancer. Some clones in this sample may be carry-over from other donors' samples. The rearrangement links TRBV5-5 to TRBJ1-4; a weak D match, TRBD1 (5 bases). CDR3 in DNA: TGTGCCAGCAGCCCGGGACTAGCGGCCGGGGAGGGGGAAAAACTGTTTTTT. The encoded protein is CASSPGLAAGEGEKLFF.